Shown below are 32 T cell receptor beta chains from a single sample sequenced in a study of T-cell reconstitution after alpha-beta-depleted transplantation in children. The library targeted TCRbeta and was prepared with unique molecular identifiers. TCRdb called the PCR reads again in MiXCR, with one record for every CDR3 protein. This repertoire shows roughly 670,000 distinct CDR3 sequences, about an eighth found once; its top ten account for approximately 0.8%. Source: PBMCs, taken before TCRalphabeta/CD19-depleted stem cell transplant. All receptors derive from a girl aged 2-15 years with congenital amegakaryocytic thrombocytopenia, due to receive a stem cell transplant.

The V gene is TRBV7-2, the J gene TRBJ2-2; 9 bases fit TRBD2. Per germline, CDR1 SGHTA and CDR2 FQGNSA. This CDR3 region has 15 residues. The V gene end was trimmed by 0 bases and the J gene end by 5 bases; junction bases not matched to a gene: 1. The CDR3 sequence is CASSLARGGTGELFF. The CDR3 DNA reads as TGTGCCAGCAGCTTAGCGCGGGGGGGGACCGGGGAGCTGTTTTTT.

This clonotype has at least ten counts. The V gene is TRBV20-1, the J gene TRBJ2-1, with D uncertain. Germline V lookup: CDR1 DFQATT, CDR2 SNEGSKA (reference sequence). The CDR3 runs to 13 residues. V was pared by 4 bases and J by 8 bases, with 15 bases between. The CDR3 DNA follows: TGCAGTGCTATGAGGACCCCTCGGCATGAGCAGTTCTTC. Its protein is CSAMRTPRHEQFF.

The sample holds many counts of this clonotype. The DNA for the CDR3 is TGCAGTGCTTTCACAGGGGTAAGGGCGCAGCCCCAGCATTTT. It encodes CSAFTGVRAQPQHF. The chain has TRBV20-1 and TRBJ1-5; TRBD1 matches at 7 bases. Germline values: CDR1 DFQATT, CDR2 SNEGSKA (reference sequence). This CDR3 region has 14 residues. V shed 5 bases, J shed 7 bases, and the junction held 11 bases outside the gene matches.

The chain links TRBV5-1 to TRBJ1-5; D might be TRBD1 (5 bases). Trimming stripped 0 bases from V and 7 bases from J, with 11 bases between. The germline gives CDR1 SGHRS, CDR2 YFSETQ. The CDR3 is made up of 14 amino acids. CDR3 sequence (DNA): TGCGCCAGCAGCTTGGATCAGGGTGGACAGCCCCAGCATTTT. Translating it yields CASSLDQGGQPQHF.

The chain employs TRBV12-1 and TRBJ1-5; TRBD1, as called in the table, went unchecked against the DNA. TRBV12-1 is a recognized pseudogene. This CDR3 has 17 amino acids. The CDR3 DNA is TGTGCCAGCAGCCCAACCCCCAGGACAGGGGGCTCCCAGCCCCAGCATTTT. This codes for CASSPTPRTGGSQPQHF.

At least ten counts were recorded for this clonotype. The chain combines TRBV20-1 with TRBJ1-5; TRBD1 matches at 10 bases. CDR3 size: 15 residues. Germline V gene data show CDR1 as DFQATT and CDR2 as SNEGSKA (reference sequence). V shed 1 base, J shed 2 bases, and the junction held 2 bases outside the gene matches. As DNA, the CDR3 is TGCAGTGCTAGAGTGGGGACAGGGGGCAATCAGCCCCAGCATTTT. Translating it yields CSARVGTGGNQPQHF.

The V gene is TRBV7-9, the J gene TRBJ1-1; D not resolved. Germline-derived CDR1 and CDR2 are SEHNR and FQNEAQ (reference sequence). This CDR3 region has 15 residues. V lost 11 bases and J lost 5, with 24 bases in between. CDR3 residues: CADTDTGVPTTEAFF. Written as DNA, the CDR3 is TGTGCCGATACAGACACTGGGGTTCCCACAACTGAAGCTTTCTTT.

This clonotype was picked up a small number of times. The rearrangement links TRBV29-1 to TRBJ2-5; 7 bases map to TRBD1. Germline trimming cut 6 bases from V and 5 bases from J; bases unmatched to any gene: 9. The germline gives CDR1 SQVTM, CDR2 ANQGSEA. CDR3 size: 13 residues. CDR3 nucleotide sequence: TGCAGCGTCCGGGACAGTACCTGGGAGACCCAGTACTTC. It encodes CSVRDSTWETQYF.

Ten or more counts support this clonotype. The chain combines TRBV12-3 or TRBV12-4 with TRBJ1-1; D is unclear. The CDR3 is 14 residues long. V was cut by 6 bases and J by 7 bases, with 18 bases left in between. For the CDR3, the DNA is TGTGCCAGCAGCTCAGGACCAGGCGTGGATGAAGCTTTCTTT. This sequence encodes CASSSGPGVDEAFF.

This clonotype showed up just a few times. The chain carries TRBV6-1 and TRBJ1-6; possibly TRBD1 for D (6 bases). V lost 2 bases to trimming and J lost 6 bases, with 14 bases between them. The CDR3 totals 16 residues. The germline V gene encodes CDR1 MNHNS and CDR2 SASEGT. CDR3 residues: CASSESPGARNSPLHF. The DNA of the CDR3 is TGTGCCAGCAGTGAAAGTCCGGGGGCCCGTAATTCACCCCTCCACTTT.

The chain carries TRBV30 and TRBJ2-2, with 8 positions matching TRBD1. This CDR3 comprises 14 residues. J was trimmed by 5 bases and V by 1 base; bases with no gene match: 3. The V gene's germline CDR1 is GTSNPN and CDR2 SVGIG (reference sequence). The CDR3 coding sequence is TGTGCCTGGAGTGCGGACAGGGTGACCGGGGAGCTGTTTTTT. Its translation: CAWSADRVTGELFF.

This clonotype was found a few times. J is TRBJ2-1 and V is TRBV9; D is undetermined. There are 13 residues in the CDR3. Germline V CDR1 and CDR2: SGDLS, YYNGEE. Trimming removed 4 bases at V and 6 bases at J, with 11 bases between. The CDR3 region is CASSTTNGNEQFF. The CDR3 DNA reads as TGTGCCAGCAGCACCACAAACGGCAATGAGCAGTTCTTC.

This clonotype was counted ten times or more. The chain has TRBV5-1 and TRBJ2-2; D is ambiguous. The CDR3 loop spans 14 amino acids. Germline assignment: CDR1 SGHRS and CDR2 YFSETQ. Trimming removed 7 bases from V and 1 base from J, with 11 bases in between. In DNA, the CDR3 is TGCGCCAGCGGTAGGCAGATGAACACCGGGGAGCTGTTTTTT. This codes for CASGRQMNTGELFF.

This clonotype was counted at least ten times. The chain uses TRBV4-1 and TRBJ2-5; weak D call: TRBD2 (5 bases). The germline gives CDR1 MGHRA, CDR2 YSYEKL. V was cut by 2 bases and J by 1 base, with 11 bases left in between. The CDR3 totals 15 residues. This CDR3 reads CASSQIGTSQETQYF. DNA for the CDR3: TGCGCCAGCAGCCAAATCGGTACTAGCCAAGAGACCCAGTACTTC.

This clonotype showed up just a few times. This chain uses TRBV6-5 with TRBJ2-1; tentatively, D is TRBD1 (5 bases). The germline V and J ends were trimmed by 8 bases and 0 bases, with 14 bases remaining between them. The CDR3 sequence is 15 residues long. Germline lookup yields CDR1 MNHEY and CDR2 SVGAGI. The CDR3 is CASRSGKSSYNEQFF. Here the CDR3 DNA reads TGTGCCAGCCGTTCAGGGAAGAGCTCCTACAATGAGCAGTTCTTC.

This clonotype was picked up many times. The chain joins TRBV20-1 to TRBJ2-1, with 8 nucleotides matching TRBD2. Germline lookup yields CDR1 DFQATT and CDR2 SNEGSKA (reference sequence). Trimming removed 1 base from V and 3 bases from J; junction bases left unmatched: 5. CDR3 length: 15 amino acids. CDR3 protein: CSARVSGDNYNEQFF. DNA of the CDR3: TGCAGTGCTAGAGTTAGCGGGGATAACTACAATGAGCAGTTCTTC.

There are many counts of this clonotype. The chain uses TRBV7-6 and TRBJ2-7, with TRBD2 as a possible D gene (7 bases). V lost 5 bases and J lost 2, with 16 bases in between. Germline V lookup: CDR1 SGHVS, CDR2 FNYEAQ. The CDR3 is made up of 15 amino acids. CDR3 region: CASSGYRAGAYEQYF. Written as DNA, the CDR3 is TGTGCCAGCAGCGGATACAGGGCGGGGGCCTACGAGCAGTACTTC.

This clonotype was counted many times. The CDR3 here is CSASIGFSDTQYF. CDR3 sequence (DNA): TGCAGTGCTAGTATAGGGTTCTCAGATACGCAGTATTTT. This chain connects TRBV20-1 to TRBJ2-3; no clear D gene. In germline, CDR1 is DFQATT, CDR2 SNEGSKA (reference sequence). Trimming removed 3 bases at V and 4 bases at J, with 11 bases between. The CDR3 is made up of 13 amino acids.

V usage is TRBV20-1 and J usage is TRBJ2-3; 7 bases line up with TRBD2. Germline-derived CDR1 and CDR2 are DFQATT and SNEGSKA (reference sequence). The CDR3 totals 16 residues. Germline trimming cut 2 bases from V and 1 base from J; bases unmatched to any gene: 9. CDR3 sequence (DNA): TGCAGTGCTAGACCCAGACTAGCCGTGGGCACAGATACGCAGTATTTT. It translates to CSARPRLAVGTDTQYF.

This clonotype was seen at least ten times. V gene TRBV20-1 combines with J gene TRBJ1-3, with a tentative D call TRBD1 (5 bases). Between the trimmed V and J ends, which lost 0 bases and 4 bases, there was a span of 13 bases. The CDR3 totals 15 residues. Germline V gene data show CDR1 as DFQATT and CDR2 as SNEGSKA (reference sequence). CDR3 nucleotides: TGCAGTGCTAGAGACCCGACGGGACTCGGAAACACCATATATTTT. Translating gives CSARDPTGLGNTIYF.

This clonotype has at least ten counts. The chain has TRBV20-1 and TRBJ2-1, with TRBD2 identical over 7 bases. This CDR3 is built from 13 residues. Germline V gives CDR1 DFQATT, CDR2 SNEGSKA (reference sequence). J gave up 5 bases and V 6 bases, and 7 bases lay outside the gene matches. The CDR3 sequence: CSAVLARDNEQFF. CDR3 nucleotide sequence: TGCAGTGCGGTACTAGCGCGTGACAATGAGCAGTTCTTC.

This clonotype was detected ten times or more. The chain uses TRBV6-1 and TRBJ2-7, with 7 positions matching TRBD2. The CDR3 extends over 16 amino acids. Losses at the gene ends were 2 bases for V and 2 bases for J; bases not matched to a gene: 9. CDR1 is MNHNS and CDR2 is SASEGT in the germline V gene. CDR3 region: CASSENFAGVAYEQYF. In DNA, the CDR3 is TGTGCCAGCAGTGAAAATTTTGCGGGAGTTGCCTACGAGCAGTACTTC.

Many counts were recorded for this clonotype. V and J are TRBV7-9 and TRBJ2-7; D is possibly TRBD2 (5 bases). This CDR3 spans 14 amino acids. CDR1 is SEHNR and CDR2 is FQNEAQ in the germline V gene (reference sequence). Trimming pared 1 base from V and 3 bases from J, leaving 10 bases between. The CDR3 is CASSLGSGYYEQYF. As DNA, the CDR3 is TGTGCCAGCAGCTTAGGATCGGGGTACTACGAGCAGTACTTC.

Many counts were recorded for this clonotype. This chain joins TRBV5-1 and TRBJ2-1; D unclear. Between the trimmed V and J ends, which lost 0 bases and 12 bases, there was a span of 22 bases. The germline V gene has CDR1 SGHRS and CDR2 YFSETQ. This CDR3 contains 16 residues. The CDR3 bases are TGCGCCAGCAGCTTGGGGAGCGTCCCCTACGCAATGTGGCAGTTCTTC. It translates to CASSLGSVPYAMWQFF.

The table lists this clonotype with many counts. The rearrangement joins TRBV11-1 to TRBJ1-1, with 7 bases matching TRBD1. V was pared by 4 bases and J by 2 bases, with 4 bases of the junction left unmatched. The CDR3 runs 14 residues. The germline V gene encodes CDR1 SGHAT and CDR2 FQDESV (reference sequence). CDR3 residues: CASSWGQLNTEAFF. CDR3 nucleotide sequence: TGTGCCAGCAGCTGGGGACAGTTAAACACTGAAGCTTTCTTT.

This clonotype was counted at least ten times. The rearrangement joins TRBV7-9 to TRBJ2-7, with D maybe TRBD1 (5 bases). The CDR3 is 14 residues long. V lost 6 bases and J lost 0, with 12 bases in between. Germline values: CDR1 SEHNR, CDR2 FQNEAQ (reference sequence). CDR3 sequence reads: CASRYGADSYEQYF. DNA for the CDR3: TGTGCCAGCAGATATGGGGCGGACTCCTACGAGCAGTACTTC.

In this sample, this clonotype turned up many times. The chain couples TRBV29-1 to TRBJ2-7; weak D call: TRBD1 (5 bases). The CDR3 extends over 14 amino acids. Germline V gene lookup returns CDR1 SQVTM and CDR2 ANQGSEA. V was shortened by 4 bases and J by 1 base, with 14 bases between the two germline ends. CDR3 sequence: CSVAPQGVSYEQYF. The CDR3 DNA sequence: TGCAGCGTTGCGCCGCAGGGTGTGTCCTACGAGCAGTACTTC.

There are a few counts of this clonotype. The V gene is TRBV4-1, the J gene TRBJ2-5; D may be TRBD1 (5 bases). CDR3 length: 16 residues. The V end was cut by 1 base, the J end by 1 base, with 13 bases between. Germline CDR1 is MGHRA and CDR2 is YSYEKL. The CDR3 here is CASSQGPRGFQETQYF. The DNA of the CDR3 is TGCGCCAGCAGCCAAGGCCCAAGGGGATTCCAAGAGACCCAGTACTTC.

There are a few counts of this clonotype. V and J are TRBV13 and TRBJ2-1; tentative D call: TRBD1 (5 bases). This CDR3 has 15 amino acids. V was shortened by 5 bases and J by 8 bases, with 19 bases between the two germline ends. Germline V gives CDR1 PRHDT, CDR2 FYEKMQ (reference sequence). This CDR3 is CASSPGWGHTYEQFF. For the CDR3, the DNA is TGTGCCAGCAGCCCCGGGTGGGGCCATACGTATGAGCAGTTCTTC.

The chain is built from TRBV4-1 and TRBJ2-2; the match to TRBD2 covers 9 bases. In germline, CDR1 is MGHRA, CDR2 YSYEKL. This CDR3 is 16 amino acids long. Losses at the gene ends were 0 bases for V and 4 bases for J; bases not matched to a gene: 3. CDR3 sequence reads: CASSQEGGRATGELFF. The CDR3 DNA sequence: TGCGCCAGCAGCCAAGAGGGCGGGAGGGCCACCGGGGAGCTGTTTTTT.

Only a few counts were recorded for this clonotype. V is TRBV5-4 and J is TRBJ2-3; a weak D match, TRBD2 (6 bases). This CDR3 has 14 amino acids. V gave up 5 bases and J gave up 5 bases, with 15 bases separating them. Germline CDR1 SGHNT, CDR2 YYREEE (reference sequence). The DNA of the CDR3 is TGTGCCAGCAGACCAACGGGAGCGGTAGATACGCAGTATTTT. Its protein product is CASRPTGAVDTQYF.

This clonotype was counted a few times. The chain combines TRBV12-3 or TRBV12-4 with TRBJ2-6, with D uncertain. Trimming removed 3 bases at V and 0 bases at J, with 9 bases between. The CDR3 covers 16 residues. The CDR3 DNA reads as TGTGCCAGCAGTTTCGGCAGCAACTCTGGGGCCAACGTCCTGACTTTC. Protein sequence: CASSFGSNSGANVLTF.